These T cell receptor beta chains were read from a single sample in a study of response to subunit inactivated influenza vaccine. MiXCR, run by TCRdb on the RT-PCR reads, gives a single entry per CDR3 protein. Of 590,000 or so distinct CDR3 sequences listed, approximately 15% are singletons. The specimen comprised PBMCs from blood, sampled 14 to 15 days before vaccination. The source is a man aged 50 to 60 who received an inactivated influenza vaccine. CDR3s include the opening cysteine and the closing phenylalanine or tryptophan. D genes are given only for firm matches.

17	TRBV20-1	-	TRBJ1-5	CSARLLTGVESNQPQHF
15	TRBV6-2/TRBV6-3	-	TRBJ2-1	CASSPPGGFYNEQFF
13	TRBV28	-	TRBJ2-7	CASSLWAGDEQYF
17	TRBV28	-	TRBJ2-4	CASHPGGTGVAKNIQYF
16	TRBV4-1	-	TRBJ2-3	CASSQDRDAGTDTQYF
16	TRBV4-2	TRBD1	TRBJ2-2	CASSPRTGPYTGELFF
15	TRBV12-3/TRBV12-4	-	TRBJ2-5	CASTSFGSVQETQYF
15	TRBV12-3/TRBV12-4	TRBD1	TRBJ1-2	CASRSRDRDHYGYTF
14	TRBV6-2/TRBV6-3	-	TRBJ2-1	CASRGPGAYNEQFF
13	TRBV29-1	-	TRBJ2-2	CSVGGADTGELFF
15	TRBV3-1	TRBD1	TRBJ1-2	CASSPWTGGGYGYTF
15	TRBV2	TRBD2	TRBJ2-1	CASRGLAGGDNEQFF
15	TRBV15	-	TRBJ2-3	CATSRDSESTDTQYF
11	TRBV7-9	-	TRBJ2-7	CASSSFYEQYF
15	TRBV5-1	TRBD2	TRBJ2-5	CASSFDGRKGETQYF
13	TRBV6-1	-	TRBJ2-3	CASSDQPPDTQYF
18	TRBV27	TRBD1	TRBJ1-5	CASSSVDRVFYSNQPQHF
20	TRBV4-3	TRBD2	TRBJ2-3	CASSQAPYLARGVLRVTQYF
18	TRBV25-1	TRBD1	TRBJ2-6	CASSGTGQGAYGANVLTF
14	TRBV12-3/TRBV12-4	-	TRBJ2-2	CASSFAGGAAELFF
15	TRBV7-6	TRBD1	TRBJ2-7	CATSPGTGPSYEQYF
17	TRBV4-3	-	TRBJ2-1	CASSQGVRLGGYNEQFF
14	TRBV7-2	TRBD2	TRBJ2-4	CASSWGGAGKIQYF
15	TRBV12-3/TRBV12-4	TRBD1	TRBJ2-1	CASNQQSGGWNEQFF
13	TRBV29-1	TRBD1	TRBJ1-4	CSVDSGGREKLFF
15	TRBV5-5	-	TRBJ2-2	CASSRTSGVNGELFF
13	TRBV29-1	TRBD1	TRBJ2-7	CSAGTERAYEQYF
16	TRBV24-1	-	TRBJ2-1	CATSDLTGRQGNEQFF
16	TRBV27	-	TRBJ2-7	CASSSRPGGGSYEQYF
15	TRBV4-1	-	TRBJ2-7	CASSQAGEIDYEQYF
14	TRBV11-2	TRBD2	TRBJ2-7	CASSIGGRSYEQYF
14	TRBV7-2	-	TRBJ2-2	CASSLSGGAGELFF
17	TRBV6-2/TRBV6-3	-	TRBJ2-3	CASTTERASPGADTQYF
16	TRBV5-6	-	TRBJ2-7	CASSLVFSSISYEQYF
14	TRBV24-1	-	TRBJ2-2	CATSDLQNTGELFF
14	TRBV19	-	TRBJ1-1	CASSIGHLNTEAFF
13	TRBV12-3/TRBV12-4	-	TRBJ2-1	CASRWQTNNEQFF
14	TRBV27	-	TRBJ2-5	CASSRTGEEETQYF
14	TRBV5-1	-	TRBJ2-1	CASSSAGSTNEQFF
14	TRBV6-5	TRBD2	TRBJ2-2	CASSFGGEAGELFF
12	TRBV7-2	-	TRBJ2-7	CASSVRDYEQYF
15	TRBV5-1	TRBD2	TRBJ2-7	CASSLGIAGVHEQYF
16	TRBV6-1	TRBD2	TRBJ2-7	CASSGLKGLTRYEQYF
14	TRBV7-2	-	TRBJ2-7	CASSSHSGGYEQYF
13	TRBV7-6	-	TRBJ2-1	CASSFQPDNEQFF
13	TRBV2	TRBD1	TRBJ2-5	CASSDRGTETQYF
14	TRBV20-1	-	TRBJ2-1	CSARTIRSSNEQFF
15	TRBV4-1	-	TRBJ2-5	CASSQDGNGQETQYF
13	TRBV23-1	-	TRBJ2-2	CASRSRYTGELFF
13	TRBV20-1	TRBD2	TRBJ2-7	CSARDRLAGEQYF
13	TRBV29-1	TRBD1	TRBJ2-7	CSVEGTGVYEQYF
14	TRBV4-3	-	TRBJ2-1	CASSQGHRRNEQFF
15	TRBV20-1	-	TRBJ1-1	CSARMTGTSNTEAFF
11	TRBV12-3/TRBV12-4	-	TRBJ2-3	CASTSLDTQYF
15	TRBV12-3/TRBV12-4	TRBD2	TRBJ2-3	CASSLPSGFTDTQYF
17	TRBV15	TRBD2	TRBJ2-3	CATSRDGLAGVLDTQYF
17	TRBV4-2	TRBD2	TRBJ2-3	CASSQEVLAGVTDTQYF
16	TRBV12-3/TRBV12-4	-	TRBJ1-1	CASSFVFRARDDEAFF
13	TRBV7-2	-	TRBJ2-7	CASSYIDGYEQYF